The entry below gives a single T cell receptor (beta chain) sequence along with its context. Its antigen is not known. This table comes from immunoSEQ multiplex PCR, and its TCRdb copy is limited to in-frame clones, with some not included. This sample has approximately 4,200 clones, with approximately 80% found just once. The data originate from a study of T cell clonotyping in hematopoietic cell transplantation. Overall study results and limits: At the given depth, recipient repertoires were over 95% de novo clonotypes.

The CDR3 is 16 amino acids. The germline CDR1 and CDR2 sequences are MGHRA and YSYEKL. J was trimmed by 2 bases and V by 7 bases; bases with no gene match: 5. The receptor was isolated from a male patient aged 50 to 59 who had an allogeneic stem cell transplant from an unrelated donor, so the T cells may come from the graft donor. Some clones in this sample may be carry-over from other donors' samples. The J gene is TRBJ2-6, the V gene TRBV4-1; 10 bases map to TRBD1. The specimen comprised peripheral blood mononuclear cells, sampled 100 days after allogeneic stem cell transplant. The CDR3 DNA reads TGCGCCAGCAAGTCGGGACAGGGGACTGGGGCCAACGTCCTGACTTTC. It translates to CASKSGQGTGANVLTF.